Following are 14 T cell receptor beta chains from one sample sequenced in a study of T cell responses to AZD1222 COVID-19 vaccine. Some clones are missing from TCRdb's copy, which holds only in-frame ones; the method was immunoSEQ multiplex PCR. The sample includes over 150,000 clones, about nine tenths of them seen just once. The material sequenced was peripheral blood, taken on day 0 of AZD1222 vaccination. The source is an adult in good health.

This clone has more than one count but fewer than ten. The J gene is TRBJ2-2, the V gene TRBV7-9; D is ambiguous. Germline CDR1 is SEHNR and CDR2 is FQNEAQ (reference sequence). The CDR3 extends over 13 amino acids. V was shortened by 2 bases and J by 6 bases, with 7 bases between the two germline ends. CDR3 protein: CASSLKESGELFF. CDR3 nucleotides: TGTGCCAGCAGCTTAAAGGAATCCGGGGAGCTGTTTTTT. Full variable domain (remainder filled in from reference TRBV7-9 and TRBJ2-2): DTGVSQNPRHKITKRGQNVTFRCDPISEHNRLYWYRQTLGQGPEFLTYFQNEAQLEKSRLLSDRFSAERPKGSFSTLEIQRTEQGDSAMYLCASSLKESGELFFGEGSRLTVL.

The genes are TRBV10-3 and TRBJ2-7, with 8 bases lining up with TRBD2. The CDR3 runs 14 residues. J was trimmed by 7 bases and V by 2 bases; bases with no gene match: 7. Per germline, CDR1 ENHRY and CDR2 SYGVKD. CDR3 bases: TGTGCCATCAGTGAGAGTAGCGGGACTTGGGAGCAGTACTTC. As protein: CAISESSGTWEQYF.

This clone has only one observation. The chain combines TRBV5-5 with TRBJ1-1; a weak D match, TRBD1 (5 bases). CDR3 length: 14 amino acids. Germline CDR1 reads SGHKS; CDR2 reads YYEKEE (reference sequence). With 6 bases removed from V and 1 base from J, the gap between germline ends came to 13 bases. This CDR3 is CASTLGGTNTEAFF. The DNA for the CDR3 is TGTGCCAGCACCCTAGGAGGGACGAACACTGAAGCTTTCTTT.

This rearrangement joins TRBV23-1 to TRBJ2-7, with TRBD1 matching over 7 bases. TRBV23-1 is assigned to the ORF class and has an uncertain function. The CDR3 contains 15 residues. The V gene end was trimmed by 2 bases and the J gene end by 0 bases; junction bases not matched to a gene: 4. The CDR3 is CASSQVGQSSYEQYF. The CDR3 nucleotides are TGCGCCAGCAGTCAAGTGGGACAGAGCTCCTACGAGCAGTACTTC.

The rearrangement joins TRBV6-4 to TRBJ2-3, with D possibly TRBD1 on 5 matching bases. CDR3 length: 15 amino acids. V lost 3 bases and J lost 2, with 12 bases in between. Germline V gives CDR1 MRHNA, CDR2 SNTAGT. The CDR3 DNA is TGTGCCAGCAGTGAGACAGTAGGCCCCACAGATACGCAGTATTTT. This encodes CASSETVGPTDTQYF.

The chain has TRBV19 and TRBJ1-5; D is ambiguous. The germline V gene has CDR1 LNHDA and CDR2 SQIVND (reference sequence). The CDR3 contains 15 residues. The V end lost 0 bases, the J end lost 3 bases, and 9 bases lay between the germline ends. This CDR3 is CASSIDGQFNQPQHF. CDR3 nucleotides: TGTGCCAGTAGTATAGATGGCCAGTTCAATCAGCCCCAGCATTTT.

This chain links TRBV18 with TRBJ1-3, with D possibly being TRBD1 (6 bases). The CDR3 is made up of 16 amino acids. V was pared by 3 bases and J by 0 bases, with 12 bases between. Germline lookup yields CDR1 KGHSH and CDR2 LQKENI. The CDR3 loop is CASSPLARGSGNTIYF. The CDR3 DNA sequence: TGTGCCAGCTCACCCCTTGCCAGGGGCTCTGGAAACACCATATATTTT.

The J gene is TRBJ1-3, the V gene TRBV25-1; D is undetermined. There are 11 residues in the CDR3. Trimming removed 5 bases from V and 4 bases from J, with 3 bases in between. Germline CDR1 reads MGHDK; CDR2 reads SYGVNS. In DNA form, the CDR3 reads TGTGCCAGCAGTATGGGAAACACCATATATTTT. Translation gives CASSMGNTIYF.

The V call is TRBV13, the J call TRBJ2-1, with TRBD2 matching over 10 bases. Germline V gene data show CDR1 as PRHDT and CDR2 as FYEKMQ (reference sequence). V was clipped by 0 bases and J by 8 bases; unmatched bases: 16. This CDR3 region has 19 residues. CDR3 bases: TGTGCCAGCAGCTTAGGTGCCTGGACTAGCGGAGGTTCTGGCCATGAGCAGTTCTTC. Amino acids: CASSLGAWTSGGSGHEQFF.

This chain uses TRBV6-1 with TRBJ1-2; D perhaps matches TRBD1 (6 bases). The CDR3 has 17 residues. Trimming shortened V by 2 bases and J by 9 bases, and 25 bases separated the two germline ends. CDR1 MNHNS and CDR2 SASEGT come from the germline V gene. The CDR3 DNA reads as TGTGCCAGCAGTGAAAGATCGTCGGAGAATTACAGGGTACGCTACACCTTC. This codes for CASSERSSENYRVRYTF.

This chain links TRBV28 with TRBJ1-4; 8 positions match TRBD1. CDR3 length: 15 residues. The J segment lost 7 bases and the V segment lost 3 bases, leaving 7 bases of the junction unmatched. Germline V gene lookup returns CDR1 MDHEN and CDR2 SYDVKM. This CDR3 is CASSFGDRNLEKLFF. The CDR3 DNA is TGTGCCAGCAGTTTCGGGGACAGGAACCTTGAAAAACTGTTTTTT. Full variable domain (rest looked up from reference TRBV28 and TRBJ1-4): DVKVTQSSRYLVKRTGEKVFLECVQDMDHENMFWYRQDPGLGLRLIYFSYDVKMKEKGDIPEGYSVSREKKERFSLILESASTNQTSMYLCASSFGDRNLEKLFFGSGTQLSVL.

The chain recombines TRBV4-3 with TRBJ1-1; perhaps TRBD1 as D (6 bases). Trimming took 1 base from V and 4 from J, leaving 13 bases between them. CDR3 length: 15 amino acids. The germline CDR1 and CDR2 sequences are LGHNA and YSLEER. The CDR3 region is CASSQAPRGGTEAFF. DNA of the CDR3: TGCGCCAGCAGCCAAGCGCCCAGGGGTGGCACTGAAGCTTTCTTT.

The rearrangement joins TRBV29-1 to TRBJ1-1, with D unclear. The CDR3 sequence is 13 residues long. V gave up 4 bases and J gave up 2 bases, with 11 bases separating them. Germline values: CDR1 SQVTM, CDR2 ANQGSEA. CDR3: CSVGPPENTEAFF. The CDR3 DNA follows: TGCAGCGTTGGGCCCCCGGAAAACACTGAAGCTTTCTTT.

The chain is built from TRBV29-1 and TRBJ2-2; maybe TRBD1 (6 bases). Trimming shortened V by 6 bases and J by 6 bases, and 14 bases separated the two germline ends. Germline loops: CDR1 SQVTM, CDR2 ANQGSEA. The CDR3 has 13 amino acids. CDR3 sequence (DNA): TGCAGCGTCTCACAGGGACCCGCCGGGGAGCTGTTTTTT. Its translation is CSVSQGPAGELFF.